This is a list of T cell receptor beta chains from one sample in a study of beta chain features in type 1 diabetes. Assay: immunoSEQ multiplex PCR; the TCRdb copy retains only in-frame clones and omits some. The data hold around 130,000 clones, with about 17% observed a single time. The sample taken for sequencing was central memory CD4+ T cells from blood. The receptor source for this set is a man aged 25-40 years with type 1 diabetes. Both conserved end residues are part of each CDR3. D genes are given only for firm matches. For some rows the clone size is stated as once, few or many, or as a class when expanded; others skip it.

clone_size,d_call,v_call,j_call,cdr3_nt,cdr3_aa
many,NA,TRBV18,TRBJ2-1,TGTGCCAGCTCACCGGCGACCTACAATGAGCAGTTCTTC,CASSPATYNEQFF
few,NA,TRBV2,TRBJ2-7,TGTGCCAGCAGTTATCGCCACGAGCAGTACTTC,CASSYRHEQYF
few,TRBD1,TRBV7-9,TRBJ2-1,TGTGCCAGCAGCTTTAACAGGGGCTACAATGAGCAGTTCTTC,CASSFNRGYNEQFF
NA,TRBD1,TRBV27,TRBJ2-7,TGTGCCAGCAGTTTCGGGACAGGCCCAACCTACGAGCAGTACTTC,CASSFGTGPTYEQYF
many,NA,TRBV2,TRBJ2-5,TGTGCCAGCAGCGAGAGGGGGGGCCGGGAGACCCAGTACTTC,CASSERGGRETQYF
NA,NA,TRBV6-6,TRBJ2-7,TGTGCCAGCAGTTCGCCGGGACTTAACTACGAGCAGTACTTC,CASSSPGLNYEQYF
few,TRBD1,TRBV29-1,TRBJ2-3,TGCAGCGTTGATGAGGGGACAGGGTTTACAGATACGCAGTATTTT,CSVDEGTGFTDTQYF
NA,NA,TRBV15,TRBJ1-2,TGTGCCACCAGCAGAGATGGTGCTGGCTACACCTTC,CATSRDGAGYTF
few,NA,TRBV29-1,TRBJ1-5,TGCAGCGTTGATGAGGGAGGGGGGGCGCCCCAGCATTTT,CSVDEGGGAPQHF
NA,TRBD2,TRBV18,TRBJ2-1,TGTGCCAGCTCCGCGACTAGCGGGGGGGCGGGTAAGCAGTTCTTC,CASSATSGGAGKQFF
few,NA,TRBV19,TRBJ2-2,TGTGCCAGTATAAGGTCCGGGGACACCGGGGAGCTGTTTTTT,CASIRSGDTGELFF
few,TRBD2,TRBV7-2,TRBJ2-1,TGTGCCAGCAGCCCCCAGCGGGGCGGACACGGGGATGAGCAGTTCTTC,CASSPQRGGHGDEQFF
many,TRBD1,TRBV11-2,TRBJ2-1,TGTGCCAGCAGCTTCGGCAGGGGGAGCCATTACAATGAGCAGTTCTTC,CASSFGRGSHYNEQFF
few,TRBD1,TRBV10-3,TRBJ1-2,TGTGCCATCAGTGAGTCAGGGACAGGGAACTATGGCTACACCTTC,CAISESGTGNYGYTF
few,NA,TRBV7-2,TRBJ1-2,TGTGCCAGCAGCGTGGACTCTGGGTCTAGCGGCTACACCTTC,CASSVDSGSSGYTF
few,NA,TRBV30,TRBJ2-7,TGTGCCTGGAGTGTCGGCTACGAGCAGTACTTC,CAWSVGYEQYF
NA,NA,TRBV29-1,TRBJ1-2,TGCAGCGTTGGCCAGAATAACTATGGCTACACCTTC,CSVGQNNYGYTF
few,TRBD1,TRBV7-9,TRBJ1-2,TGTGCCAGCAGCCCCCGGGACAGGGATAACGGCTACACCTTC,CASSPRDRDNGYTF
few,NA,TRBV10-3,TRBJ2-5,TGTGCCATCAGACAGACTAGGCAAGAGACCCAGTACTTC,CAIRQTRQETQYF
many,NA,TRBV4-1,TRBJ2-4,TGCGCCAGCAGCCAAGAGTCCGGCAGGGTCAAAAACATTCAGTACTTC,CASSQESGRVKNIQYF
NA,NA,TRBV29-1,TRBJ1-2,TGCAGCGTTGCTACAGGCCCCATTAACGACGGATTC,CSVATGPINDGF
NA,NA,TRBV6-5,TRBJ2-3,TGTGCCAGCAGTTCGCAGACAATCGCCACAGATACGCAGTATTTT,CASSSQTIATDTQYF
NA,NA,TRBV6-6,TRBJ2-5,TGTGCCAGCAGTTACTACGGTCAAGAGACCCAGTACTTC,CASSYYGQETQYF
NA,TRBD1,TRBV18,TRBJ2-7,TGTGCCAGCTCACCACCGGGACAGGGGGTGTACGAGCAGTACTTC,CASSPPGQGVYEQYF
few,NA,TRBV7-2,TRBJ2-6,TGTGCCAGCAGCTTAGCTTCCCCTGGGGCCAACGTCCTGACTTTC,CASSLASPGANVLTF
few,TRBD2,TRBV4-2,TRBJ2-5,TGTGCCAGCAAGTTGGGACTAGCGGACCGAGAGACCCAGTACTTC,CASKLGLADRETQYF
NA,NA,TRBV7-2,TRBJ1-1,TGTGCCAGCAGCGCCCAAAGAGGGAACACTGAAGCTTTCTTT,CASSAQRGNTEAFF
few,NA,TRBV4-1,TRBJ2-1,TGCGCCAGCAGCCAAGGGGAAAATCCGGGACTCAGGTACAATGAGCAGTTCTTC,CASSQGENPGLRYNEQFF
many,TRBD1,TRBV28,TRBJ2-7,TGTGCCAGCAGTACGACAGGGGGCTCCTACGAGCAGTACTTC,CASSTTGGSYEQYF
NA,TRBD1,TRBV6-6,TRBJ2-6,TGTGCCAGCAGTCGACAGGGGGAAGGGGCCAACGTCCTGACTTTC,CASSRQGEGANVLTF
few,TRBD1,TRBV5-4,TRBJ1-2,TGTGCCAGCAGCACTCCGGGACAGGGACACTATGGCTACACCTTC,CASSTPGQGHYGYTF
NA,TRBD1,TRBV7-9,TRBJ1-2,TGTGCCAGCAGCTCCGGGACAGGAGGGGGCTATGGCTACACCTTC,CASSSGTGGGYGYTF
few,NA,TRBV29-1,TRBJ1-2,TGCAGCGCCCGGGTTGGGGGCGACTATGGCTACACCTTC,CSARVGGDYGYTF
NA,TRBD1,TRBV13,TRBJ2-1,TGTGCCAGCGGGGTTCTCCTGAGACAGGGTGGTAAATATGAGCAGTTCTTC,CASGVLLRQGGKYEQFF
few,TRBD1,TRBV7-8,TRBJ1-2,TGTGCCAGTACGCGGGACAGGAATTACTATGGCTACACCTTC,CASTRDRNYYGYTF
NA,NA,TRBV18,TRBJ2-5,TGTGCCAGCTCACCACCTGCAGTGCAAGAGACCCAGTACTTC,CASSPPAVQETQYF
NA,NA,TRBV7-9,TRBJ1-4,TGTGCCAGCAGCTTAGGCGTAGGAACAGGGAACGAAAAACTGTTTTTT,CASSLGVGTGNEKLFF
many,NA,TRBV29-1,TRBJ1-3,TGCAGCGTTTTTCTGAGCTCTGGAAACACCATATATTTT,CSVFLSSGNTIYF
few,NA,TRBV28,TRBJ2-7,TGTGCCAGCATCCGCGCCGGGTCGCGCAACTACGAGCAGTACTTC,CASIRAGSRNYEQYF
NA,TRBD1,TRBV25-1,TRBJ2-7,TGTGCCAGCAGTGAATCTGGCAGGGGGTACTACGAGCAGTACTTC,CASSESGRGYYEQYF
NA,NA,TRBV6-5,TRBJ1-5,TGTGCCAGCAAAAGACAGCTCAATCAGCCCCAGCATTTT,CASKRQLNQPQHF
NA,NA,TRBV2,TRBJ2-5,TGTGCCAGCAGTGGGGGCAGTTCAGAGACCCAGTACTTC,CASSGGSSETQYF
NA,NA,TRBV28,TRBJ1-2,TGTGCCAGCAGTTTATCCGATGCGTGGGGAAGCGGCTACACCTTC,CASSLSDAWGSGYTF
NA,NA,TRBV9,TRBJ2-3,TGTGCCAGCAGCGTAGCCGACATCACAGATACGCAGTATTTT,CASSVADITDTQYF
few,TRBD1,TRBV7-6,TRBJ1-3,TGTGCCAGCAGCGCGGGGACAGGGAGGGGAAACACCATATATTTT,CASSAGTGRGNTIYF
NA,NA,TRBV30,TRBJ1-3,TGTGCCTGGAATGGGATCGCTGGAAACACCATATATTTT,CAWNGIAGNTIYF
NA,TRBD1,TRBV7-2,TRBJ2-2,TGTGCCAGCAGTCCGAGGACAGGGGAGAACACCGGGGAGCTGTTTTTT,CASSPRTGENTGELFF
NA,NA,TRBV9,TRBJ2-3,TGTGCCAGCAGCGTAGCAGTTTCTGGTGCAGGGGTTACGCAGTATTTT,CASSVAVSGAGVTQYF
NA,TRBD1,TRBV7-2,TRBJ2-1,TGTGCCAGCAGCTTAGGCGACAGGGATATTGTTATTGAGCAGTTCTTC,CASSLGDRDIVIEQFF
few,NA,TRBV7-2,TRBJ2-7,TGTGCCAGCAGCCCCTCACCCGGGGGAGCCTACGAGCAGTACTTC,CASSPSPGGAYEQYF
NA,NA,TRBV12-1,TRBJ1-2,TGTGCCAGCAGCCCCGTTCTTTACTATGGCTACACCTTC,CASSPVLYYGYTF
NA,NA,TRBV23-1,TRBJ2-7,TGCGCCAGCATCACCACCGAGGCTAGCGAGAGTCGCTCCTACGAGCAGTACTTC,CASITTEASESRSYEQYF
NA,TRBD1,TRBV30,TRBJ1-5,TGTGCCTGGAGTTACGGGACAGGGCGAGCTCAGCCCCAGCATTTT,CAWSYGTGRAQPQHF
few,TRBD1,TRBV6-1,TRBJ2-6,TGTGCCAGCAGGGACAGGGGAGGGGGGGCCAACGTCCTGACTTTC,CASRDRGGGANVLTF
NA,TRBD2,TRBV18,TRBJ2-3,TGTGCCAGCTCACCAATAGCGGGTGGAGGCACAGATACGCAGTATTTT,CASSPIAGGGTDTQYF
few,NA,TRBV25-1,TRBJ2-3,TGTGCCAGCAGTGGAGTCAACAGGGTTTCTAGCACAGATACGCAGTATTTT,CASSGVNRVSSTDTQYF
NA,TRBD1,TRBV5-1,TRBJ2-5,TGCGCCACTCAGTTGTTAGGGACAGTCGAAGAGACCCAGTACTTC,CATQLLGTVEETQYF
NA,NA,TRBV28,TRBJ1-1,TGTGCCAGCAGGGACAACCTGATGAACACTGAAGCTTTCTTT,CASRDNLMNTEAFF
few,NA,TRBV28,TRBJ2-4,TGTGCCAGCAGTTTATCGGGCATTAAAACCATTCAGTACTTC,CASSLSGIKTIQYF